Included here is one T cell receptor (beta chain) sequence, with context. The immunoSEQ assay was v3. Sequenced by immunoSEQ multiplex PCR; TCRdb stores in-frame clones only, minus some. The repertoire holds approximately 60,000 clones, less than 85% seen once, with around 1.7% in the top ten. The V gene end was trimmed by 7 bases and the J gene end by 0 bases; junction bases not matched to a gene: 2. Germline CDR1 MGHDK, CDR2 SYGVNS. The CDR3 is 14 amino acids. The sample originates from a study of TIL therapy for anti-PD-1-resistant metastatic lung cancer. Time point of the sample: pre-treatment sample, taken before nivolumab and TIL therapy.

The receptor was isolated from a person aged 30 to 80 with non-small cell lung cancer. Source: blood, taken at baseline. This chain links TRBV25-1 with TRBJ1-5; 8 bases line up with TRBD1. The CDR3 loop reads CASTGQGSNQPQHF. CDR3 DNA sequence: TGTGCCAGCACCGGACAGGGTAGCAATCAGCCCCAGCATTTT.